Detailed here is one T cell receptor (beta chain). Its specificity is not known. Assay used: immunoSEQ multiplex PCR; TCRdb lists only in-frame clones, some missing. This table has about 130,000 clones, about nine tenths appearing once. The CDR3 runs to 13 residues. Germline loops: CDR1 SGHRS, CDR2 YFSETQ. V lost 1 base, J lost 6 bases, and 8 bases lay in between. These data belong to a study of cytomegalovirus exposure and HLA in healthy donors. Study-level findings and limits: In vitro testing confirmed a few CMV-associated chains as specific for CMV antigens.

The sequence was collected from a woman between 18 and 29 years old in good health and CMV-seronegative. The material sequenced was PBMCs. The chain uses TRBV5-1 and TRBJ2-1; possibly TRBD1 for D (6 bases). The CDR3 here is CASSLKQGNEQFF. CDR3 DNA: TGCGCCAGCAGCTTGAAACAGGGCAATGAGCAGTTCTTC. Drawing the rest from reference TRBV5-1 and TRBJ2-1, the complete variable domain is KAGVTQTPRYLIKTRGQQVTLSCSPISGHRSVSWYQQTPGQGLQFLFEYFSETQRNKGNFPGRFSGRQFSNSRSEMNVSTLELGDSALYLCASSLKQGNEQFFGPGTRLTVL.